Listed here are 27 T cell receptor beta chains from one sample, sequenced in a study of shared clonotypes between healthy human individuals. TCRdb keeps only in-frame clones here, not all; method: immunoSEQ multiplex PCR. The data show approximately 1.5 million clones, approximately 98.5% seen once. Sequencing was performed on naive CD4+ T cells sorted from blood. Subset here: CD45RA+ positively selected. These receptors were taken from a man aged 30 to 45 in good health.

This clone was recorded only once. The CDR3 DNA sequence: TGTGCCATCAGTGAAAGTCGGACTAGCGGGAGTGGGAGCTCCTACAATGAGCAGTTCTTC. As protein: CAISESRTSGSGSSYNEQFF. This chain uses TRBV10-3 with TRBJ2-1; 13 bases are a match to TRBD2. The trim removed 3 bases at V and 0 bases at J, leaving 11 bases unmatched. The CDR3 loop spans 20 amino acids. The germline V gene has CDR1 ENHRY and CDR2 SYGVKD.

As concerns this clone: Other DNA sequences within the sample encode an identical CDR3. This chain joins TRBV5-1 and TRBJ2-5; D is unclear. The CDR3 spans 14 residues. CDR1 and CDR2 (germline): SGHRS, YFSETQ. Trimming took 1 base from V and 2 from J, leaving 9 bases between them. Here the CDR3 reads CASSLRSVQETQYF. The CDR3, as DNA: TGCGCCAGCAGCTTGAGGTCAGTTCAAGAGACCCAGTACTTC.

V and J are TRBV7-2 and TRBJ2-1; TRBD2 might be the D (6 bases). CDR3 length: 15 residues. The germline V and J ends were trimmed by 3 bases and 5 bases, with 14 bases remaining between them. Germline V gene lookup returns CDR1 SGHTA and CDR2 FQGNSA. The CDR3 loop is CASSFSASADNEQFF. Written as DNA, the CDR3 is TGTGCCAGCAGCTTCTCCGCTAGCGCCGACAATGAGCAGTTCTTC.

The rearrangement joins TRBV15 to TRBJ2-1, with 8 bases fitting TRBD2. Germline assignment: CDR1 LNHNV and CDR2 YYDKDF (reference sequence). Germline trimming cut 0 bases from V and 3 bases from J; bases unmatched to any gene: 4. CDR3 length equals 16 residues. CDR3 sequence: CATSRDRSGSYNEQFF. CDR3 sequence (DNA): TGTGCCACCAGCAGAGATCGCAGCGGGAGCTACAATGAGCAGTTCTTC.

The chain has TRBV7-3 and TRBJ2-2, with 7 bases identical to TRBD1. Germline V lookup: CDR1 SGHTA, CDR2 FQGTGA. V trimming: 5 bases; J trimming: 1 base; junction bases outside the gene matches: 4. This CDR3 has 15 residues. CDR3 protein: CASSPNRGNTGELFF. The CDR3, as DNA: TGTGCCAGCAGCCCCAACAGGGGGAACACCGGGGAGCTGTTTTTT.

V and J are TRBV5-4 and TRBJ2-7, with D possibly being TRBD1 (6 bases). Germline-derived CDR1 and CDR2 are SGHNT and YYREEE (reference sequence). Trimming cost V 4 bases and J 3 bases, with 14 bases left between them. The CDR3 spans 14 residues. CDR3 sequence: CASSPRGSLYEQYF. CDR3 in DNA: TGTGCCAGCAGCCCCAGGGGATCTCTCTACGAGCAGTACTTC.

The chain employs TRBV7-2 and TRBJ2-7; TRBD2 agrees at 7 bases. The CDR3 covers 15 residues. The germline CDR1 and CDR2 sequences are SGHTA and FQGNSA. The J segment lost 7 bases and the V segment lost 2 bases, leaving 11 bases of the junction unmatched. CDR3 DNA sequence: TGTGCCAGCAGCTTAAACTTGGCGGGAGTAGGTGAGCAGTACTTC. It specifies CASSLNLAGVGEQYF.

This sequence joins TRBV5-1 and TRBJ2-1; 7 bases match TRBD2. Germline V lookup: CDR1 SGHRS, CDR2 YFSETQ. The CDR3 spans 18 residues. Trimming took 0 bases from V and 5 from J; bases not matched to a gene: 14. CDR3 DNA sequence: TGCGCCAGCAGCTTGGTAGTTTTCGGGCTAGCGGCCAACAATGAGCAGTTCTTC. Protein sequence: CASSLVVFGLAANNEQFF.

This chain uses TRBV28 with TRBJ2-7; D unresolved. Trimming removed 4 bases at V and 2 bases at J, with 15 bases between. The CDR3 extends over 15 amino acids. Germline CDR1 is MDHEN and CDR2 is SYDVKM. This CDR3 is CASSYGPYSTYEQYF. Here the CDR3 DNA reads TGTGCCAGCAGTTACGGGCCCTACAGTACCTACGAGCAGTACTTC.

CDR3 region: CASSLVGTSGNTIYF. CDR3 bases: TGTGCCAGCAGCTTGGTGGGGACCTCTGGAAACACCATATATTTT. The chain combines TRBV5-4 with TRBJ1-3; D is perhaps TRBD1 (5 bases). This CDR3 has 15 amino acids. V shed 0 bases and J shed 0 bases, with 7 bases lying between them. The V gene's germline CDR1 is SGHNT and CDR2 YYREEE (reference sequence). The whole variable domain, remainder taken from reference TRBV5-4 and TRBJ1-3, is ETGVTQSPTHLIKTRGQQVTLRCSSQSGHNTVSWYQQALGQGPQFIFQYYREEENGRGNFPPRFSGLQFPNYSSELNVNALELDDSALYLCASSLVGTSGNTIYFGEGSWLTVV.

This clone was observed once. The genes are TRBV4-1 and TRBJ2-5; TRBD2 matches at 11 bases. The germline V gene encodes CDR1 MGHRA and CDR2 YSYEKL. V trimming: 1 base; J trimming: 5 bases; junction bases outside the gene matches: 6. The CDR3 length is 16 residues. The CDR3 protein is CASSQVPSGRFETQYF. DNA of the CDR3: TGCGCCAGCAGCCAAGTACCTAGCGGGAGGTTCGAGACCCAGTACTTC.

V is TRBV2 and J is TRBJ2-7; perhaps TRBD1 as D (6 bases). CDR1 is SNHLY and CDR2 is FYNNEI in the germline V gene. V lost 8 bases and J lost 2, with 10 bases in between. The CDR3 has 12 amino acids. CDR3 in amino acids: CASRTAAYEQYF. The CDR3 DNA reads as TGTGCCAGCCGGACAGCCGCCTACGAGCAGTACTTC.

The genes are TRBV6-5 and TRBJ1-1, with 10 bases matching TRBD1. CDR1 is MNHEY and CDR2 is SVGAGI in the germline V gene. The CDR3 spans 14 residues. Trimming removed 6 bases from V and 4 bases from J; junction bases left unmatched: 5. The CDR3 nucleotides are TGTGCCAGCAGAATGGGACAGGGGATCACTGAAGCTTTCTTT. It encodes CASRMGQGITEAFF.

This chain uses TRBV5-4 with TRBJ2-7; D unresolved. V lost 1 base and J lost 4, with 6 bases in between. Germline V gives CDR1 SGHNT, CDR2 YYREEE (reference sequence). This CDR3 region has 12 residues. This chain's CDR3 is CASSLFGYEQYF. The CDR3 DNA follows: TGTGCCAGCAGCTTGTTCGGGTACGAGCAGTACTTC.

This chain connects TRBV7-9 to TRBJ2-7, with D possibly being TRBD2 (6 bases). Germline lookup yields CDR1 SEHNR and CDR2 FQNEAQ (reference sequence). Trimming removed 5 bases at V and 3 bases at J, with 14 bases between. The CDR3 contains 14 residues. This CDR3 reads CASSTSNSLYEQYF. CDR3 DNA sequence: TGTGCCAGCAGCACTAGCAATTCACTCTACGAGCAGTACTTC.

This rearrangement joins TRBV28 to TRBJ2-7, with 8 bases identical to TRBD1. V was clipped by 4 bases and J by 6 bases; unmatched bases: 2. From germline, CDR1 is MDHEN and CDR2 SYDVKM. The CDR3 sequence is 12 residues long. CDR3 residues: CASSSTGVEQYF. The CDR3 DNA reads TGTGCCAGCAGTTCGACAGGGGTCGAGCAGTACTTC.

As for this clone: A read error may account for a junction end that differs from germline. The chain joins TRBV10-1 to TRBJ2-3, with 10 bases matching TRBD2. The CDR3 consists of 16 residues. From germline, CDR1 is WNHNN and CDR2 SYGVQD (reference sequence). The DNA of the CDR3 is TGCGCCAGCAGTGTTTTGGCTAGCGGGAGCATAGATACGCAGTATTTT. This sequence encodes CASSVLASGSIDTQYF.

This chain connects TRBV28 to TRBJ1-1, with a possible D match to TRBD1 (5 bases). V dropped 6 bases and J dropped 5 bases, with 13 bases sitting between them. Germline loops: CDR1 MDHEN, CDR2 SYDVKM. The CDR3 runs 13 residues. CDR3 in DNA: TGTGCCAGCAGGACATCATGGGGGACTGAAGCTTTCTTT. Its protein product is CASRTSWGTEAFF.

This chain uses TRBV7-2 with TRBJ2-7; 7 bases are shared with TRBD2. V shed 0 bases, J shed 4 bases, and the junction held 6 bases outside the gene matches. Germline V gene sequence: CDR1 SGHTA, CDR2 FQGNSA. The CDR3 covers 15 residues. The CDR3 protein is CASSLAGGVRYEQYF. The CDR3, as DNA: TGTGCCAGCAGCTTAGCGGGAGGGGTCAGGTACGAGCAGTACTTC.

This chain joins TRBV18 and TRBJ2-7; maybe TRBD1 (6 bases). The CDR3 spans 15 residues. Trimming removed 3 bases from V and 6 bases from J, with 18 bases in between. Germline V lookup: CDR1 KGHSH, CDR2 LQKENI. CDR3 in DNA: TGTGCCAGCTCACCGTTGGGGGCGTCCGGTGGCGAGCAGTACTTC. Its translation: CASSPLGASGGEQYF.

The rearrangement links TRBV19 to TRBJ2-3; 8 bases align to TRBD2. V trimming: 3 bases; J trimming: 2 bases; junction bases outside the gene matches: 4. Per germline, CDR1 LNHDA and CDR2 SQIVND (reference sequence). There are 15 residues in the CDR3. The CDR3 sequence is CASSIPSGFTDTQYF. CDR3 in DNA: TGTGCCAGTAGTATCCCTAGCGGGTTCACAGATACGCAGTATTTT.

DNA for the CDR3: TGTGCCAGCACCCGGTTGGGGGCGGGGGAGCAGTACTTC. It specifies CASTRLGAGEQYF. The rearrangement uses TRBV7-6 and TRBJ2-7; D may match TRBD1 or TRBD2 (6 bases each). Germline loops: CDR1 SGHVS, CDR2 FNYEAQ. The CDR3 length is 13 residues. Trimming pared 7 bases from V and 7 bases from J, leaving 17 bases between.

For this clone: One junction end disagrees with the germline gene, perhaps due to a read error. V and J are TRBV28 and TRBJ1-3; D is undetermined. Germline V gene data show CDR1 as MDHEN and CDR2 as SYDVKM. This CDR3 is 10 amino acids long. CDR3 sequence reads: CASSENTIYF. CDR3 DNA: TGTGCCAGTTCTGAAAACACCATATATTTT. Supplemented by reference TRBV28 and TRBJ1-3, the full variable domain reads DVKVTQSSRYLVKRTGEKVFLECVQDMDHENMFWYRQDPGLGLRLIYFSYDVKMKEKGDIPEGYSVSREKKERFSLILESASTNQTSMYLCASSENTIYFGEGSWLTVV.

This sequence joins TRBV9 and TRBJ2-7; D is perhaps TRBD2 (5 bases). Per germline, CDR1 SGDLS and CDR2 YYNGEE. The CDR3 loop spans 14 amino acids. Trimming stripped 4 bases from V and 3 bases from J, with 14 bases between. CDR3: CASSPRGEIYEQYF. CDR3 sequence (DNA): TGTGCCAGCAGCCCCCGGGGAGAGATCTACGAGCAGTACTTC.

The J gene is TRBJ2-7, the V gene TRBV15; TRBD1 is a possible D gene (5 bases). The CDR3 has 15 amino acids. The V gene lost 0 bases and the J gene lost 0 bases, with 9 bases spanning the gap. CDR1 is LNHNV, CDR2 YYDKDF, per germline (reference sequence). The chain's CDR3 is CATSRDPGYSYEQYF. CDR3 nucleotide sequence: TGTGCCACCAGCAGAGATCCAGGGTACTCCTACGAGCAGTACTTC.

The chain recombines TRBV5-1 with TRBJ2-7; no definite D call. The CDR3 has 16 residues. V shed 0 bases and J shed 0 bases, with 13 bases lying between them. Per the germline V gene, CDR1 is SGHRS and CDR2 is YFSETQ. In DNA, the CDR3 is TGCGCCAGCAGCTTGGCCGGGCAGGTTATCTCCTACGAGCAGTACTTC. Its protein product is CASSLAGQVISYEQYF.

This rearrangement joins TRBV2 to TRBJ2-1; possibly TRBD1 for D (5 bases). Germline V lookup: CDR1 SNHLY, CDR2 FYNNEI. The CDR3 extends over 13 amino acids. Trimming shortened V by 7 bases and J by 6 bases, and 13 bases separated the two germline ends. The CDR3 DNA is TGTGCCAGCAAGTATAGCCAGGGCAATGAGCAGTTCTTC. Encoded protein: CASKYSQGNEQFF.